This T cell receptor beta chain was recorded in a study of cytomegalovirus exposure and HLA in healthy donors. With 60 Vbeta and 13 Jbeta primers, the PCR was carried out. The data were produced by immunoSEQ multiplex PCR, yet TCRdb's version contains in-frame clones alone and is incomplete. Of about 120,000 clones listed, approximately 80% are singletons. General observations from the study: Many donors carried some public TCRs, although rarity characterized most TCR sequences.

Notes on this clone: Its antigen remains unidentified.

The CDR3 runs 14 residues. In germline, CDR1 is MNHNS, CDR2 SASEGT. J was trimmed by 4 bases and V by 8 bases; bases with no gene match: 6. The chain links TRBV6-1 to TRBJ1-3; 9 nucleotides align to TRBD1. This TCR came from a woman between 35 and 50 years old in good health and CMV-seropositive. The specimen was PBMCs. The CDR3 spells CASLGTGFGNTIYF. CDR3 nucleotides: TGTGCCAGCCTTGGGACAGGGTTCGGAAACACCATATATTTT.